This T cell receptor (beta chain) was sequenced during a study of CD8 T cells in Susac syndrome. Study-wide findings and caveats: The authors acknowledged that the study's TCR sequencing and HLA analysis involved relatively few individuals.

As to this clonotype: Its antigen is not known.

The authors sequenced TCR beta from blood CD8+ and CD4+ T cells. CD8+ and CD4+ T cells were negatively isolated; TEMRA cells were FACS-enriched. Random-hexamer reverse transcription was applied to about 0.5 to 1 ug RNA. It was immunoSEQ multiplex PCR that amplified TCR beta CDR3 across 54 Vbeta and 13 Jbeta. From the immunoSEQ multiplex PCR reads, TCRdb called clonotypes with MiXCR, one entry per CDR3 protein. Here the sample spans some 300,000 distinct CDR3 sequences, 65% to 90% being singletons. The sequenced sample consisted of CD8+ T cells from PBMCs. The sequence derives from a human donor with multiple sclerosis.

CDR3 DNA: TGTGCCAGCAGTGATGGGGGAGCCTCTTACAATGAGCAGTTCTTC. This gives the protein CASSDGGASYNEQFF. This chain uses TRBV2 with TRBJ2-1, with D perhaps being TRBD1 or TRBD2 (5 bases each). Germline CDR1 and CDR2: SNHLY and FYNNEI. V was cut by 3 bases and J by 4 bases, with 13 bases left in between. This CDR3 has 15 residues. Full variable domain (remainder filled in from reference TRBV2 and TRBJ2-1): EPEVTQTPSHQVTQMGQEVILRCVPISNHLYFYWYRQILGQKVEFLVSFYNNEISEKSEIFDDQFSVERPDGSNFTLKIRSTKLEDSAMYFCASSDGGASYNEQFFGPGTRLTVL.